This T cell receptor (beta chain) was obtained from a study of blood T cell repertoires in COVID-19 (dated by TCRdb to between 2020 and 2021). General notes on the study: Samples from collaborators originated in the United States, Italy and Spain and spanned both the acute and convalescent phases of COVID-19. The prospective study material was composed of cDNA or gDNA derived from T cells, B-cell-depleted T cells, or PBMCs. Deeply sampled blood TCRbeta repertoires from subjects exposed to, actively infected with, or recovered from COVID-19 were included in the dataset. The repertoires were released in a freely available public database meant as a resource for research on the immune response to SARS-CoV-2. The samples were drawn from the first 160 participants of the ongoing ImmuneRACE study and from 1,254 subjects provided by 6 global collaborators. The sample metadata nearly always contained a de-identified subject ID, COVID-19 status, age in years and sex. HLA class I and class II types, where available, came from metadata supplied by the sample provider rather than from assay-based typing.

Whole blood was collected in K2EDTA tubes by collaborating institutions according to the institutions' own protocols. For TCRbeta analysis, collaborators shipped samples as frozen whole blood, isolated PBMCs, or DNA extracted from either of those sample types. V drops 2 bases and J drops 6 bases, leaving 26 bases in between. Inclusive of the bounding cysteine and phenylalanine, the CDR3 is 18 residues long. Only the CDR3 DNA is retained, 54 bases long and in frame from the first base. Via the germline V gene, CDR1 is SGHAT and CDR2 FQNNGV. Paper-wide results and their limitations: How much clinical and demographic metadata was included differed by source and by participant, and the metadata was provided uncurated.

TCRbeta CDR3 regions were amplified from genomic DNA using the immunoSEQ Assay, a bias-controlled multiplex PCR. The original pipeline was this. The number of nucleated cells in each sample was estimated by amplification of reference gene primers within the assay. Sequence reads were collapsed and filtered to measure the absolute abundance of every unique TCRbeta CDR3 rearrangement. Productive Simpson clonality was computed per sample as the square root of Simpson's diversity index over productive rearrangements. TCRdb took over this immuneACCESS table, retaining in-frame rearrangements with V and J assigned. Such tables are incomplete; in checked studies, under half of the missing clones stem from an unresolved V gene, and the remainder is unexplained. The V and J calls and clone size come from that table; D and trimming were worked out from the DNA. Recorded for this sample are roughly 32,000 clones; around 90% of them occurred a single time. The top ten clonotypes cover around 15% of the sample.

Remarks on this clone: No cognate antigen has been identified for it. Per-base qualities were not stored, and no clone one base away is much larger.

In this chain, TRBV11-2 is recombined with TRBJ2-7, and the D gene may be TRBD2, 7 bases matching. This TCR was recovered from a man between 60 and 75 years old with active COVID-19. The sequenced sample was peripheral blood. The sequenced DNA is TGTGCCAGCAGCTTATTGGGTAGGGGGGCGGGAGCTCTCGGCGAGCAGTACTTC. This codes for CASSLLGRGAGALGEQYF.